What follows is one T cell receptor (beta chain) and its context. Its antigen is undetermined. V shed 2 bases and J shed 4 bases, with 11 bases lying between them. Germline CDR1 is SGHRS and CDR2 is YFSETQ. The CDR3 runs to 14 residues. The table came from immunoSEQ multiplex PCR; TCRdb's copy has only in-frame clones and leaves some out. The data show 85,000 to 95,000 clones, over 75% seen once. The entry originates in a study of T cell responses to AZD1222 COVID-19 vaccine. Whole-study results and caveats: An increase in Spike-specific TCR breadth and depth was observed after two AZD1222 doses. Spike regions recognized by vaccine-associated CD4 TCRs spanned the protein, led by 160-218 and 743-854. Baseline seropositives among AZD1222 recipients totaled only six or seven.

The sequence was collected from an adult who received the AZD1222 COVID-19 vaccine. This sample comprised peripheral blood, obtained 28 days after the second AZD1222 dose. V is TRBV5-1 and J is TRBJ2-3; weak D call: TRBD2 (5 bases). DNA for the CDR3: TGCGCCAGCAGCTTACTAGTATACGCAGATACGCAGTATTTT. As protein: CASSLLVYADTQYF.